These T cell receptor beta chains were read from a single sample in a study of blood T cell repertoires in COVID-19. Libraries were prepared by immunoSEQ multiplex PCR; TCRdb keeps only in-frame clonotypes and omits some of them. The sample has 74,000 or so clones, about 87% seen once; the top ten hold roughly 2.4%. What was sequenced was peripheral blood. The receptors derive from a human donor in a cohort sampled during active COVID-19. The CDR3 runs from the conserved cysteine through the conserved F or W. D genes are given only for firm matches. Clone size, where shown, is once, few, many, or a class for clones that have expanded.

J gene	CDR3 length	V gene	clone size	D gene	CDR3 protein	CDR3 DNA
TRBJ2-5	13	TRBV30	.	TRBD1	CAWSRQGQETQYF	TGTGCCTGGAGTAGACAGGGGCAAGAGACCCAGTACTTC
TRBJ1-3	16	TRBV5-1	.	.	CASSLASPHIGNTIYF	TGCGCCAGCAGCTTGGCCTCCCCCCACATCGGAAACACCATATATTTT
TRBJ2-2	16	TRBV18	.	TRBD2	CASSPRTSGSTGELFF	TGTGCCAGCTCACCGCGAACTAGCGGCTCCACCGGGGAGCTGTTTTTT
TRBJ2-1	18	TRBV4-3	.	.	CASSQDSPTGSSYNEQFF	TGCGCCAGCAGCCAAGATTCTCCTACGGGAAGCTCCTACAATGAGCAGTTCTTC
TRBJ2-4	16	TRBV28	.	TRBD1	CASSPRQGLTKNIQYF	TGTGCCAGCAGTCCCCGACAGGGTTTGACCAAAAACATTCAGTACTTC
TRBJ2-2	13	TRBV29-1	.	.	CSGVTGEAGELFF	TGCAGCGGGGTGACGGGAGAGGCCGGGGAGCTGTTTTTT
TRBJ2-3	16	TRBV5-1	once	TRBD2	CASSPGGAGSADTQYF	TGCGCCAGCAGCCCGGGGGGGGCCGGATCGGCAGATACGCAGTATTTT
TRBJ1-2	15	TRBV6-2/TRBV6-3	.	.	CASSRRGARVHGYTF	TGTGCCAGCAGTCGGCGGGGGGCTCGAGTCCATGGCTACACCTTC
TRBJ2-3	16	TRBV7-6	.	TRBD2	CASSSTSGREFGTQYF	TGTGCCAGCAGCTCGACTAGCGGGAGGGAATTCGGTACGCAGTATTTT
TRBJ1-4	16	TRBV10-3	.	TRBD1	CASAGDRAATNEKLFF	TGTGCCAGCGCGGGCGACAGGGCCGCAACTAATGAAAAACTGTTTTTT
TRBJ1-1	15	TRBV2	few	TRBD1	CASRTGTGGRTEAFF	TGTGCCAGCAGAACCGGGACAGGGGGTAGAACTGAAGCTTTCTTT
TRBJ1-2	14	TRBV4-3	once	.	CASSQERVNGGYTF	TGCGCCAGCAGCCAAGAACGGGTGAATGGGGGCTACACCTTC
TRBJ2-3	15	TRBV5-4	once	TRBD2	CASSLVAGGPNAQYF	TGTGCCAGCAGCTTGGTGGCGGGAGGGCCTAATGCGCAGTATTTT
TRBJ1-3	15	TRBV28	once	.	CASRSTAASGNTIYF	TGTGCCAGCAGGTCGACAGCAGCCTCTGGAAACACCATATATTTT
TRBJ2-7	15	TRBV27	.	TRBD1	CASRKAGTELREQYF	TGTGCCAGCAGAAAGGCCGGGACAGAACTCCGCGAGCAGTACTTC
TRBJ1-1	14	TRBV28	once	.	CASSSPTVNTEAFF	TGTGCCAGCAGTTCCCCCACAGTGAACACTGAAGCTTTCTTT
TRBJ2-7	17	TRBV4-3	.	.	CASSQAHREHYSYEQYF	TGCGCCAGCAGCCAAGCCCACCGAGAGCACTACTCCTACGAGCAGTACTTC
TRBJ1-1	15	TRBV11-2	few	.	CASSLRGLMNTEAFF	TGTGCCAGCAGCTTACGGGGACTCATGAACACTGAAGCTTTCTTT
TRBJ2-7	15	TRBV18	.	TRBD1	CASSLSYRGDNEQYF	TGTGCCAGCTCCCTTTCTTACAGGGGAGATAACGAGCAGTACTTC
TRBJ2-1	15	TRBV2	once	TRBD2	CASSDGTSSYNEQFF	TGTGCCAGCAGTGATGGGACTAGTTCCTACAATGAGCAGTTCTTC
TRBJ2-7	13	TRBV28	once	TRBD1	CASKDGTAYEQYF	TGTGCCAGCAAGGACGGGACAGCATACGAGCAGTACTTC
TRBJ2-7	13	TRBV6-5	.	.	CAASSSHGYEQYF	TGTGCCGCTAGTTCTAGTCACGGGTACGAGCAGTACTTC
TRBJ1-2	14	TRBV5-1	.	TRBD1	CASSPGGSDYGYTF	TGCGCCAGCAGTCCAGGGGGCTCGGACTATGGCTACACCTTC
TRBJ1-1	16	TRBV18	.	.	CASSPMEGRTNTEAFF	TGTGCCAGCTCACCGATGGAGGGGAGGACGAACACTGAAGCTTTCTTT
TRBJ1-5	17	TRBV19	.	TRBD1	CARRRDRGGYSNQPQHF	TGTGCCAGAAGACGGGACAGGGGAGGATATAGCAATCAGCCCCAGCATTTT
TRBJ1-2	14	TRBV2	.	.	CASSDKQPNYGYTF	TGTGCCAGCAGTGATAAACAGCCTAACTATGGCTACACCTTC
TRBJ2-1	14	TRBV19	.	TRBD2	CASTPSGTYNEQFF	TGTGCCAGTACCCCTAGCGGAACCTACAATGAGCAGTTCTTC
TRBJ1-3	15	TRBV28	once	.	CASSPAQGPANTIYF	TGTGCCAGCAGCCCTGCCCAGGGGCCGGCTAACACCATATATTTT
TRBJ2-4	14	TRBV6-5	.	.	CASSYDRIKNIQYF	TGTGCCAGCAGTTACGACAGAATAAAAAACATTCAGTACTTC
TRBJ1-1	14	TRBV28	.	.	CASSRNRFNTEAFF	TGTGCCAGCAGTCGTAACAGGTTTAACACTGAAGCTTTCTTT
TRBJ1-5	14	TRBV28	.	TRBD1	CASSSGQGNQPQHF	TGTGCCAGCAGTTCGGGACAGGGCAATCAGCCCCAGCATTTT
TRBJ1-1	15	TRBV5-5	.	TRBD1	CASSFSGQGNTEAFF	TGTGCCAGCAGCTTCTCCGGACAGGGTAACACTGAAGCTTTCTTT
TRBJ1-1	15	TRBV10-3	.	.	CAISTKQGMGTEAFF	TGTGCCATCAGTACAAAACAGGGAATGGGCACTGAAGCTTTCTTT
TRBJ2-7	19	TRBV5-8	.	TRBD1	CASSLSGTGILRNRYEQYF	TGTGCCAGCAGCCTGTCCGGGACAGGAATATTACGAAATCGGTACGAGCAGTACTTC
TRBJ2-5	16	TRBV28	.	TRBD2	CASSPWRGGGQETQYF	TGTGCCAGCAGTCCCTGGCGCGGGGGGGGCCAAGAGACCCAGTACTTC
TRBJ1-1	14	TRBV5-1	.	TRBD1	CASSLTGVNTEAFF	TGCGCCAGCAGCTTGACAGGGGTGAACACTGAAGCTTTCTTT
TRBJ2-1	14	TRBV9	.	.	CASSVAPGNSRQFF	TGTGCCAGCAGCGTAGCACCCGGTAATAGTCGGCAGTTCTTC
TRBJ2-5	13	TRBV5-1	.	.	CASSLGRGETQYF	TGCGCCAGCAGCTTGGGTCGGGGGGAGACCCAGTACTTC
TRBJ2-2	13	TRBV28	.	.	CASNLWATGELFF	TGTGCCAGCAATCTTTGGGCCACCGGGGAGCTGTTTTTT
TRBJ2-5	14	TRBV20-1	few	TRBD2	CSASYLAGTETQYF	TGCAGTGCTAGTTACCTAGCGGGCACTGAGACCCAGTACTTC
TRBJ2-7	14	TRBV19	.	.	CASSIAGLGGEQYF	TGTGCCAGTAGTATAGCGGGGTTAGGGGGCGAGCAGTACTTC
TRBJ2-3	14	TRBV24-1	.	.	CATSDPGSTDTQYF	TGTGCCACCAGTGACCCGGGGAGCACAGATACGCAGTATTTT
TRBJ1-1	11	TRBV28	once	.	CASSSDSEAFF	TGTGCCAGCAGTTCCGACAGCGAAGCTTTCTTT
TRBJ1-2	16	TRBV4-3	few	.	CASSQVLTVGRPGYTF	TGCGCCAGCAGCCAAGTGCTCACAGTGGGCCGCCCTGGCTACACCTTC
TRBJ1-3	17	TRBV7-2	.	TRBD1	CASSLGQGAFSGNTIYF	TGTGCCAGCAGCTTAGGACAGGGGGCTTTTTCTGGAAACACCATATATTTT
TRBJ2-2	14	TRBV7-8	.	.	CASSLSGEVGELFF	TGTGCCAGCAGCTTATCGGGAGAGGTCGGGGAGCTGTTTTTT
TRBJ1-2	15	TRBV3-1/TRBV3-2	.	.	CASSQDRGGSYGYTF	TGTGCCAGCAGCCAAGATAGGGGAGGAAGCTATGGCTACACCTTC
TRBJ2-7	17	TRBV27	.	.	CASRKSSTWERTYEQYF	TGTGCCAGCAGGAAGTCCAGTACCTGGGAGCGAACCTACGAGCAGTACTTC
TRBJ2-7	15	TRBV4-1	once	TRBD2	CASSGWTSGPYEQYF	TGCGCCAGCAGCGGGTGGACTAGCGGGCCCTACGAGCAGTACTTC